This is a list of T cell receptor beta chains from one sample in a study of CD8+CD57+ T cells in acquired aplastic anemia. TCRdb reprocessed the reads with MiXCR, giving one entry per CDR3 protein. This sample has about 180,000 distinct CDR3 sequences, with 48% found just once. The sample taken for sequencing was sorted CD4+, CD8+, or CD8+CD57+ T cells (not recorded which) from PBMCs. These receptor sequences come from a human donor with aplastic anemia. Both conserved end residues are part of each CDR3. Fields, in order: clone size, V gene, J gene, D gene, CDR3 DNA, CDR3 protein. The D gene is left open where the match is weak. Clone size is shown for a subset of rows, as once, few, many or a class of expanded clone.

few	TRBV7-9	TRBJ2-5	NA	TGTGCCAGCAGCTCCGAGTCTAGCTGGGGGACCCAGTACTTC	CASSSESSWGTQYF
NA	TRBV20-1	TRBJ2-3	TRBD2	TGCAGTGCTGAGCTGGCGGGGGCAGATACGCAGTATTTT	CSAELAGADTQYF
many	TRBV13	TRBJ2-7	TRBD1	TGTGCCAGCAGCTCTTCGGGACAGCACTACGAGCAGTACTTC	CASSSSGQHYEQYF
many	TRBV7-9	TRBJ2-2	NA	TGTGCCAGCAGCTTAGGTTCAAGGGGTTACACCGGGGAGCTGTTTTTT	CASSLGSRGYTGELFF
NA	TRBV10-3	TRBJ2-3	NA	TGTGCCATCAGCAGCGGGGATACGCAGTATTTT	CAISSGDTQYF
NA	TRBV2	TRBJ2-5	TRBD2	TGTGCCAGCATCGTACTAGCGGAAGAGACCCAGTACTTC	CASIVLAEETQYF
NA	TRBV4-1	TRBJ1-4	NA	TGCGCCAGCAGCCAACCGGGGGGCGTACGTACTGAAAAACTGTTTTTT	CASSQPGGVRTEKLFF
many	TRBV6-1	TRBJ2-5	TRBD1	TGTGCCACTATTAAACCCCAGGGGGCGAGCGAGACCCAGTACTTC	CATIKPQGASETQYF
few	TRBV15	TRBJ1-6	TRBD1	TGTGCCACCAGCAGAGCTATTACAGGGGGTAATTCACCCCTCCACTTT	CATSRAITGGNSPLHF
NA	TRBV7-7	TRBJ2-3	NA	TGCGCCAGCAGCCAAACAAGGGCGAACACAGATACGCAGTATTTT	CASSQTRANTDTQYF
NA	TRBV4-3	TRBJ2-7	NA	TGCGCCAGCAGCTTAGCAGCCGGGACCCTAGGCTCCTACGAGCAGTGCTTC	CASSLAAGTLGSYEQCF
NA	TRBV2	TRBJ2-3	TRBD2	TGTGCCAGCAGTGAAGCCGGACTAGCGGGGGTGCAGTATTTT	CASSEAGLAGVQYF
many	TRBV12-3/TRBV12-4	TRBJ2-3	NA	TGTGCCAGCAGTTTCAGTGAGTTCACGGATACGCAGTATTTT	CASSFSEFTDTQYF
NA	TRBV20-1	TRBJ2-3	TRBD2	TGCAGTGCTAGAGATCTGAGACTAGCGGGGGACACAGATACGCAGTATTTT	CSARDLRLAGDTDTQYF
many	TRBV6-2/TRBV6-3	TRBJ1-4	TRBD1	TGTGCCAGCAGACCTACAGGGGGAGGAGAAAAACTGTTTTTT	CASRPTGGGEKLFF
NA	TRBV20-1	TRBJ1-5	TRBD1	TGCAGTGCCAGGACAGGGGGTCAGCCCCAGCATTTT	CSARTGGQPQHF
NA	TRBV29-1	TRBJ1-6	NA	TGCAGCGTTGGGGACGGAACCAATTCACCCCTCCACTTT	CSVGDGTNSPLHF
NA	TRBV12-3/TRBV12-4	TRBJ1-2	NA	TGTGCCAGCAGTCCTGTTGTTACTAACTATGGCTACACCTTC	CASSPVVTNYGYTF
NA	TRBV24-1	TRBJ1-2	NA	TGTGCCACCAGTGATCGAGTGAACTATGGCTACACCTTC	CATSDRVNYGYTF
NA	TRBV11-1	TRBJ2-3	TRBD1	TGTGCCAGCAGCAAGGTGGGGGGGACAGGGGTTTTTGGCACAGATACGCAGTATTTT	CASSKVGGTGVFGTDTQYF
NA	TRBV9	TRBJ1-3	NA	TGTGCCAGCAGCGTATCCTTGGCTGCTGGAAACACCATATATTTT	CASSVSLAAGNTIYF
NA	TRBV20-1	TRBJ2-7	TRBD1	TGCAGTGCTAGAGATTTAGGGACAGGTACCTACGAGCAGTACTTC	CSARDLGTGTYEQYF
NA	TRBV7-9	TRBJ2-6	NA	TGTGCCAGCAGCTCCGCCGGGGCCGACGTCCTGACTTTC	CASSSAGADVLTF
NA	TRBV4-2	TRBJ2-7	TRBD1	TGTGCCAGCAGCCCGGGGACGGGACAGGGAGGCAATGAGCAGTACTTC	CASSPGTGQGGNEQYF
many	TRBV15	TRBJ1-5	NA	TGTGCCACCAGCAGAGTGGTTGGGGCTTTTAGCAATCAGCCCCAGCATTTT	CATSRVVGAFSNQPQHF
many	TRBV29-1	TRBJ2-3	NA	TGCAGCGTGCAAAGAGGGCCAGATACGCAGTATTTT	CSVQRGPDTQYF
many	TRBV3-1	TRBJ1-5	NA	TGTGCCAGCAGCCAATGGACCGATCAGCCCCAGCATTTT	CASSQWTDQPQHF
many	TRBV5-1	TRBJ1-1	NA	TGTGCCAGCAGCTTAAGGGGGACTGAAGCTTTCTTT	CASSLRGTEAFF
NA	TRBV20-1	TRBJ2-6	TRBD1	TGCAGTGCTAGAGATCGCTGGCAGGGGGCGAGAGGGGCCAACGTCCTGACTTTC	CSARDRWQGARGANVLTF
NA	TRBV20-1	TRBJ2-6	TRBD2	TGCAGTGCTACTAGCGGGGGGGAACATGGGGCCAACGTCCTGACTTTC	CSATSGGEHGANVLTF
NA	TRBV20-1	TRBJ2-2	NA	TGCAGTGCTAATCCGATTATAGGGGAGCTGTTTTTT	CSANPIIGELFF
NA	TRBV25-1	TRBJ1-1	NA	TGTGCCAGCAGTGTTCCCGGAGGGGGCACTGAAGCTTTCTTT	CASSVPGGGTEAFF
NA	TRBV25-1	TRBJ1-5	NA	TGTGCCAGCAGCCCCCTCGGCCTCAATCAGCCCCAGCATTTT	CASSPLGLNQPQHF
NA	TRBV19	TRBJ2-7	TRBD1	TGTGCCAGTAGTATTGGCGGGACAGGGTCCTCCTACGAGCAGTACTTC	CASSIGGTGSSYEQYF
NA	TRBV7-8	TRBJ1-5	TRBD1	TGTGCCAGCAGCCGACAGGGGGAAGGTCAGCCCCAGCATTTT	CASSRQGEGQPQHF
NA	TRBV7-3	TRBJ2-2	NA	TGTGTCAGCAGCTTGACCTTGACTGATTCCAGGGAGCTGTTTTTT	CVSSLTLTDSRELFF
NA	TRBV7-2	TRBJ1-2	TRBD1	TGTGCCAGCAGCTTGGCTATAGGGGGCGATGGCTACACCTTC	CASSLAIGGDGYTF
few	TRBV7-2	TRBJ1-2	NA	TGTGCCAGCAGCTTAGCCCCCAGCTACACCTTC	CASSLAPSYTF
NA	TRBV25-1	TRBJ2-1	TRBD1	TGTGCCAGCAGTGAATATGGGACAGGTGAGCAGTTCTTC	CASSEYGTGEQFF
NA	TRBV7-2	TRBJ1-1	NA	TGTGCCAGCGAGACCGGGGGGGCTGAAGCTTTCTTT	CASETGGAEAFF
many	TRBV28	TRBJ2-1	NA	TGTGCCAGCAGTCCCCTCCATGAGCAGTTCTTC	CASSPLHEQFF
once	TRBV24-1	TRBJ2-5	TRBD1	TGTGCCACCAGTGAGCCTCCGGGACAGGGGGATGGAGAGACCCAGTACTTC	CATSEPPGQGDGETQYF
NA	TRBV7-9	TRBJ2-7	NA	TGTGCCAGCAGCCGAGACTACGGCGAGCAGTACTTC	CASSRDYGEQYF
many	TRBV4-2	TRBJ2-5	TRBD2	TGTGCCAGCAGCCAAGGCACCGGGAGCGGGAAAGAGACCCAGTACTTC	CASSQGTGSGKETQYF
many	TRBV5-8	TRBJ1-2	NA	TGTGCCAGCAGCTTCTTAGGGGCAGGCTATGGCTACACCTTC	CASSFLGAGYGYTF
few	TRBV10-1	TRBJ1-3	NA	TGCGCCAGCAGGCAGCAGGAGGTATCTGGAAACACCATATATTTT	CASRQQEVSGNTIYF
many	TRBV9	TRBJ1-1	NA	TGTGCCAGCAGCGTAGCAAGTGGGCGAGGTGAAGCTTTCTTT	CASSVASGRGEAFF
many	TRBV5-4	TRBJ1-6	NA	TGTGCCAGCAGCTTGGAGGGGAGCTCCTATAATTCACCCCTCCACTTT	CASSLEGSSYNSPLHF
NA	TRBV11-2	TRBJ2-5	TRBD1	TGTGCCAGCAGCCTTCGGACAGGGGGAGGCCAAGAGACCCAGTACTTC	CASSLRTGGGQETQYF
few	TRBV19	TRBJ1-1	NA	TGTGCCAGTAGCCCCACAGGGATATTGGACACTGAAGCTTTCTTT	CASSPTGILDTEAFF
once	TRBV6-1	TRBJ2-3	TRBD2	TGTGCCAGCACCATAGCGGGGGCCGTCACAGATACGCAGTATTTT	CASTIAGAVTDTQYF
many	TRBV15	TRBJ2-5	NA	TGTGCCACCAGCAGAGAGGATAGGGGGGGACCAGAGACCCAGTACTTC	CATSREDRGGPETQYF
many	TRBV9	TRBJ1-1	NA	TGTGCCAGCAGCGTAGGGGCGGATACGACGACCACTGAAGCTTTCTTT	CASSVGADTTTTEAFF
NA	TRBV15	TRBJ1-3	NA	TGTGCCACCAGCAGGGAAACAGGGATTGGAAACACCATATATTTT	CATSRETGIGNTIYF
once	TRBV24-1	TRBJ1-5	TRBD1	TGTGCCACCATTGGACAGGGGGGCAATCAGCCCCAGCATTTT	CATIGQGGNQPQHF
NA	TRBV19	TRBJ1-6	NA	TGTGCCAGTAGTACAGGGTTTGATTCACCCCTCCACTTT	CASSTGFDSPLHF
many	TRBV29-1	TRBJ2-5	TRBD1	TGCAGCGTCGTTAGACCAGGGACAGTCCAAGAGACCCAGTACTTC	CSVVRPGTVQETQYF